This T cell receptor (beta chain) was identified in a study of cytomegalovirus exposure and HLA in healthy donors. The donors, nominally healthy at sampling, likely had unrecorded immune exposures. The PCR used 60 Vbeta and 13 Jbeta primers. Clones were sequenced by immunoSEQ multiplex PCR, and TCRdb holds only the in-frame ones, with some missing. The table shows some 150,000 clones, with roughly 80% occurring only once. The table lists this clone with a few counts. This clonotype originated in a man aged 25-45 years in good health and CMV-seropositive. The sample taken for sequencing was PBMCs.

CDR3 sequence: CASSGDRENTEAFF. The DNA of the CDR3 is TGTGCCAGCAGTGGGGACAGAGAGAACACTGAAGCTTTCTTT. V and J are TRBV6-1 and TRBJ1-1; 7 bases are a match to TRBD1. This CDR3 contains 14 residues. Losses at the gene ends were 4 bases for V and 1 base for J; bases not matched to a gene: 3. In germline, CDR1 is MNHNS, CDR2 SASEGT.